This passage covers 7 T cell receptor beta chains from one sample sequenced in a study of blood T cell repertoires in COVID-19. Clones were read by immunoSEQ multiplex PCR, and TCRdb kept only the in-frame ones, dropping some. The top ten clones hold roughly 15% of a sample with 230,000 or so clones, around 88% of them seen once. Sequences were obtained from PBMCs or T cells enriched from blood (not recorded which). Receptor source: a woman aged 50 to 60 with acute COVID-19.

The CDR3, as DNA: TGTGCCAGCAGTTTCAGCGGGGCAGCACAGTACTTC. This codes for CASSFSGAAQYF. The V gene is TRBV12-3 or TRBV12-4, the J gene TRBJ2-7; the match to TRBD2 covers 7 bases. CDR3 length: 12 amino acids. Trimming took 3 bases from V and 10 from J; bases not matched to a gene: 6.

In this sample, this clone turned up a few times. The V gene is TRBV11-2, the J gene TRBJ2-1; possibly TRBD2 for D (5 bases). Germline V lookup: CDR1 SGHAT, CDR2 FQNNGV. The ends were cut back, 5 bases at V and 1 base at J, with 9 bases in the middle. The CDR3 is 14 residues long. CDR3 coding DNA: TGTGCCAGCAGCCCCAGGACTTCCTACAATGAGCAGTTCTTC. It specifies CASSPRTSYNEQFF.

In nucleotides, the CDR3 is TGCGCCAGCAGCACTCGACTGGGACTAGCGGGAGGGCCGGGTAGCACAGATACGCAGTATTTT. The encoded protein is CASSTRLGLAGGPGSTDTQYF. The V gene is TRBV5-1, the J gene TRBJ2-3; 16 bases are a match to TRBD2. CDR3 length equals 21 residues. Looked up from germline, CDR1 is SGHRS and CDR2 is YFSETQ. V trimming: 4 bases; J trimming: 0 bases; junction bases outside the gene matches: 14.

CDR3 residues: CASVRANSGNTIYF. The CDR3 nucleotides are TGTGCCAGCGTGAGGGCGAACTCTGGAAACACCATATATTTT. The chain links TRBV28 to TRBJ1-3; no firm D call. Germline-derived CDR1 and CDR2 are MDHEN and SYDVKM. V was clipped by 8 bases and J by 0 bases, with 11 bases between them. There are 14 residues in the CDR3.

The rearrangement joins TRBV29-1 to TRBJ2-1; tentative D call: TRBD2 (6 bases). CDR1 and CDR2 from the germline V gene are SQVTM and ANQGSEA. This CDR3 comprises 12 residues. Trimming took 8 bases from V and 7 from J, leaving 15 bases between them. The CDR3 is CSITPGRNEQFF. The CDR3, as DNA: TGCAGCATTACACCGGGGAGGAATGAGCAGTTCTTC.

This clone was observed a handful of times. The chain is built from TRBV18 and TRBJ1-1, with 7 bases identical to TRBD1. The J segment lost 0 bases and the V segment lost 5 bases, leaving 6 bases of the junction unmatched. The CDR3 extends over 15 amino acids. Germline loops: CDR1 KGHSH, CDR2 LQKENI. The CDR3 sequence: CASSLTGPMNTEAFF. In nucleotides, the CDR3 is TGTGCCAGCTCATTGACAGGGCCCATGAACACTGAAGCTTTCTTT.

The CDR3 loop reads CASSLVPASGNYEQYF. The CDR3 DNA reads TGTGCCAGCAGCTTAGTCCCCGCTAGCGGGAACTACGAGCAGTACTTC. This chain joins TRBV7-9 and TRBJ2-7; TRBD2 aligns across 9 bases. The germline V gene encodes CDR1 SEHNR and CDR2 FQNEAQ (reference sequence). The CDR3 length is 16 residues. V shed 1 base and J 3 bases; nucleotides not matched to a gene: 7.